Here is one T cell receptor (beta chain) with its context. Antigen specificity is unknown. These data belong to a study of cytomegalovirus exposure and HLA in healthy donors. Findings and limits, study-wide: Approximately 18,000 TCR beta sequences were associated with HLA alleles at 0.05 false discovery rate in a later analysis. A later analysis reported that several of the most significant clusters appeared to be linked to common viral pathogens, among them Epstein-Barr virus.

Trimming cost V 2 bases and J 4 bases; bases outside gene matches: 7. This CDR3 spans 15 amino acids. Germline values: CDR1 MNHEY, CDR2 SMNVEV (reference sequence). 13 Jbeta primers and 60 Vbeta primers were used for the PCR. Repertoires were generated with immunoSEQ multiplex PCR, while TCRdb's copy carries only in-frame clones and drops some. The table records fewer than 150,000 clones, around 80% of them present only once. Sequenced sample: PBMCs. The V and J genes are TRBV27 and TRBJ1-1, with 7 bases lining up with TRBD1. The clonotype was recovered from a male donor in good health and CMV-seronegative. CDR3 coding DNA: TGTGCCAGCAGTTTACTACAGGGGAGTCTCACTGAAGCTTTCTTT. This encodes CASSLLQGSLTEAFF.